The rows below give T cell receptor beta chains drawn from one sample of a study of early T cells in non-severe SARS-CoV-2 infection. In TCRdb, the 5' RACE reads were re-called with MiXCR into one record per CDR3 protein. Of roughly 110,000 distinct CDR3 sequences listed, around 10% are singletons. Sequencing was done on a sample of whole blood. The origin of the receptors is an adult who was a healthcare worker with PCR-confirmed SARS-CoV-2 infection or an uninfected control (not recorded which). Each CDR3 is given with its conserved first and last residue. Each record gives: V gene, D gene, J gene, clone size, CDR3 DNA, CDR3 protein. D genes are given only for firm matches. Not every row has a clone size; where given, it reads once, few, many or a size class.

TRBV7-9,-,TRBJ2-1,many,TGTGCCAGCAGCTTAGGGCAGGGTACTGTGTTCTCCTACAATGAGCAGTTCTTC,CASSLGQGTVFSYNEQFF
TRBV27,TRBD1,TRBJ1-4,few,TGTGCCAGCAGTGCTTCCGGAACAGGGGCGGTCAGTCAGAAACTGTTTTTT,CASSASGTGAVSQKLFF
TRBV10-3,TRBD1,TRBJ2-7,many,TGTGCCATCAGTGAGTCCGCGGCCCCGACAGGGAACGAGCAGTACTTC,CAISESAAPTGNEQYF
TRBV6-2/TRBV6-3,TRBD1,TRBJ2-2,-,TGTGCCAGCAGTTACTCCCGGGACAGGGCTTGGTCGACAGGTTACACCGGGGAGCTGTTTTTT,CASSYSRDRAWSTGYTGELFF
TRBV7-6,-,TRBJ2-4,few,TGTGCCAGCAGTCCCTCCCGCGGGGTGATACCTAGGGCCAAAAACATTCAGTACTTC,CASSPSRGVIPRAKNIQYF
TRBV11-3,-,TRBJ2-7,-,TGTGCCAGCGGAACAGGGACTTACGAGCAGAACTTC,CASGTGTYEQNF
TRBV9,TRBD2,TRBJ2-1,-,TGTGCCAGCAGCGTAAGCGGGGTCGCCTACAATGAGCAGTTCTTC,CASSVSGVAYNEQFF
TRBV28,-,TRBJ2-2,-,TGTGCCATACCTCTTGGGCCCAAGAACACCGGGGAGCTGTTTTTT,CAIPLGPKNTGELFF
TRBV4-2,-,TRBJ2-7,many,TGTGCCAGCAGCCAACGCGAGGGACAACAGTCCTACGAGCAGTACTTC,CASSQREGQQSYEQYF
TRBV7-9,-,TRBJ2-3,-,TGTGCCAGCAGTCTGACCACCACAGATACGCAGTATTTT,CASSLTTTDTQYF
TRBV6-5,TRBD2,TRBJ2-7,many,TGTGCCAGCAGGGGACTAGCGACCAACTCCTACGAGCAGTACTTC,CASRGLATNSYEQYF
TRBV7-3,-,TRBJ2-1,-,TGTGCCAGCAGCTTATTAGGAACCCCCCCCAATGAGCAGTTCTTC,CASSLLGTPPNEQFF
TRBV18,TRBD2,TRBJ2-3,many,TGTGCCAGCCGCCGGGGGGGCGGCCCAGATACGCAGTATTTT,CASRRGGGPDTQYF
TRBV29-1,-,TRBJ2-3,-,TGCAGCGTTCTCCGGCGAGCCGTGACAGATACGCAGTATTTT,CSVLRRAVTDTQYF
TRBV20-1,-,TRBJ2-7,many,TGCAGTGCTGAGGGACCGCAAAGCTCCTACGAGCAGTACTTC,CSAEGPQSSYEQYF
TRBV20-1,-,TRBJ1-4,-,TGCAGTGCCAATCGGCTTGACCGGACTGAAAAACTGTTTTTT,CSANRLDRTEKLFF
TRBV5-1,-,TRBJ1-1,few,TGCGCCAGCAGCACCTGGCAGGGACAGAACACTGAAGCTTTCTTT,CASSTWQGQNTEAFF
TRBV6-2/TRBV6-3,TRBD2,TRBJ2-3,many,TGTGCCAGCAGTTACGGGAGGGCCACAGATACGCAGTATTTT,CASSYGRATDTQYF
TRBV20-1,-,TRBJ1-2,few,TGCAGTGCTAGAGGAGCCGGGTGGGACTATGGCTACACCTTC,CSARGAGWDYGYTF
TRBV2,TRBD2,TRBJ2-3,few,TGTGCCAGCAGCGGTAGCGGGCGAGGCGCAGATACGCAGTATTTT,CASSGSGRGADTQYF
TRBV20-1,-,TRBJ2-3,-,TGCAGTGCTATCCGCCGGGACCGCAGCACAGATACGCAGTATTTT,CSAIRRDRSTDTQYF
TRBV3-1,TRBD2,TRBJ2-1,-,TGTGCCAGCCGACTAGCGGGAGCCAATGAGCAGTTCTTC,CASRLAGANEQFF
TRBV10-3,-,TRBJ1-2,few,TGTGCCATCTATGGGGAGGCAGGATATAACTATGGCTACACCTTC,CAIYGEAGYNYGYTF
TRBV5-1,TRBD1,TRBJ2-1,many,TGCGCCAGCAGCTCGGGACAGGGGGGTAATGAGCAGTTCTTC,CASSSGQGGNEQFF
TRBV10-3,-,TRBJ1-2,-,TGTGCCATCAGTGAGTCAAGCGGTGGCTACACCTTC,CAISESSGGYTF
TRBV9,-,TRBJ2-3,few,TGTGCCAGCAGCGTCTTCTCAAGTACAGCTGATACGCAGTATTTT,CASSVFSSTADTQYF
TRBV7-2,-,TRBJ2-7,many,TGTGCCAGCAGCCCCGTGGGAGTACCTTATTACGAGCAGTACTTC,CASSPVGVPYYEQYF
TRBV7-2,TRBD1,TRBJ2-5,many,TGTGCCAGCAGCGCGTCAGGGGGTGTGCGGCCTTACCAAGAGACCCAGTACTTC,CASSASGGVRPYQETQYF
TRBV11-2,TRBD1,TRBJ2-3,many,TGTGCCAGCAGCTCGAGAGGACAGGCTAGCACAGATACGCAGTATTTT,CASSSRGQASTDTQYF
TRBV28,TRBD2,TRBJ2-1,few,TGTGCCAGCAGTTTGGCCCCGGGACTAGGCGGGAGTGAGCAGTTCTTC,CASSLAPGLGGSEQFF
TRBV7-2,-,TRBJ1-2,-,TGTGCCAGCAGCTCGACTGGACACCCGATCTATGGCTACACCTTC,CASSSTGHPIYGYTF
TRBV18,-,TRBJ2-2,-,TGTGCCAGCTCACCCGGGACGGCGAACACCGGGGAGCTGTTTTTT,CASSPGTANTGELFF
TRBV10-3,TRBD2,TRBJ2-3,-,TGTGCCATCAGCCCCGGGACTAGCGGGAGACGGGCGCAGTATTTT,CAISPGTSGRRAQYF
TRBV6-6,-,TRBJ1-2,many,TGTGCCAGCAGTTACGGACAGCCCGAAGCTTCCTATGGCTACACCTTC,CASSYGQPEASYGYTF
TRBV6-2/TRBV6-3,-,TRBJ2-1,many,TGTGCCAGCAGTTCCCCTTCGGGTATTGAGCAGTTCTTC,CASSSPSGIEQFF
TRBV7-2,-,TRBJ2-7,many,TGTGCCAGCAGCCTTAGCGGTCAGGTCTCCTACGAGCAGTACTTC,CASSLSGQVSYEQYF
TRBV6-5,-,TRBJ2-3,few,TGTGCCAGCAGTCTTAACCCTAGCATGTCAGATACGCAGTATTTT,CASSLNPSMSDTQYF
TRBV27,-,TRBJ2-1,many,TGTGCCAGCAGCCTGGCCCTGACCCTCAATGAGCAGTTCTTC,CASSLALTLNEQFF
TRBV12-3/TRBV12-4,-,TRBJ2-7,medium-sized,TGTGCCAGCAGTAATCGGAACGAGCAGTACTTC,CASSNRNEQYF
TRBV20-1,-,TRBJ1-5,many,TGCAGTGCTAAAGGCAATCAGCCCCAGCATTTT,CSAKGNQPQHF
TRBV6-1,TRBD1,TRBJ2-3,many,TGTGCCAGCACCTTAGGAGGACAGGGGATCACAGATACGCAGTATTTT,CASTLGGQGITDTQYF
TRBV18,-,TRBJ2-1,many,TGTGCCAGCTCACCAATGTCCTACAATGAGCAGTTCTTC,CASSPMSYNEQFF
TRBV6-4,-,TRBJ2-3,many,TGTGCCAGCAGTGACTTGAAGGGGCCCACGCAGTATTTT,CASSDLKGPTQYF
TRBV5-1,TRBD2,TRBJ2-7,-,TGCGCCAGCAGTGTATCCGGGACTAACTACGAGCAGTACTTC,CASSVSGTNYEQYF
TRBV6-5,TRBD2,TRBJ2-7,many,TGTGCCAGCAGTCAAGGGACTAGCGGGTGGTACGAGCAGTACTTC,CASSQGTSGWYEQYF
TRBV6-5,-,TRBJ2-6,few,TGTGCCAGCAGCTCACGCAATACAGGTTCTGGGGCCAACGTCCTGACTTTC,CASSSRNTGSGANVLTF
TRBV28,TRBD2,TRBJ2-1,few,TGTGCCAGCAGTTTAGGGGGGACTAAGTCCTATGAGCAGTTCTTC,CASSLGGTKSYEQFF
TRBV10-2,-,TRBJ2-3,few,TGCGCCAGCAGCGGAACCACCCGAGATACGCAGTATTTT,CASSGTTRDTQYF
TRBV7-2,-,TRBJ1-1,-,TGTGCCAGCAGCCCCCGACTGGGGAACACTGAAGCTTTCTTT,CASSPRLGNTEAFF
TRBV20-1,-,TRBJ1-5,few,TGCAGTGCGACGGCAGGGTTTTATAGCAATCAGCCCCAGCATTTT,CSATAGFYSNQPQHF
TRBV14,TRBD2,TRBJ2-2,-,TGTGCCAGCAGCCAAGGGGAACTAGCGCGCGGGGAGCTGTTTTTT,CASSQGELARGELFF
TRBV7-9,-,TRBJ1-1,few,TGTGCCAGCAGCTCTGGGACCGCTGAAGCTTTCTTT,CASSSGTAEAFF
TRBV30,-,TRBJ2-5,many,TGTGCCTGGAGTGATGTTAGGGGAGAGACCCAGTACTTC,CAWSDVRGETQYF
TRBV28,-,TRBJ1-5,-,TGTGCCAGCAGTTGGGGGGCGCAGCCCCAGCATTTT,CASSWGAQPQHF
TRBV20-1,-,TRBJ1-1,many,TGCAGTGCTAGAGATGGGGGCGGGAACACTGAAGCTTTCTTT,CSARDGGGNTEAFF